This T cell receptor (beta chain) was sequenced in a study of cytomegalovirus exposure and HLA in healthy donors. 60 Vbeta and 13 Jbeta primers were used in PCR. Measured with immunoSEQ multiplex PCR; TCRdb has only the in-frame clones, and not every one. This sample has approximately 210,000 clones; around 86% occur once, and the top ten carry 10%. Sequences were obtained from PBMCs. This TCR was sampled from a woman aged 50 to 65 in good health and CMV-seropositive.

The CDR3 spells CASSPPGDNYGYTF. In DNA form, the CDR3 reads TGTGCCAGCAGTCCCCCAGGGGATAACTATGGCTACACCTTC. V usage is TRBV28 and J usage is TRBJ1-2; possibly TRBD1 for D (6 bases). The CDR3 sequence is 14 residues long. CDR1 and CDR2 from the germline V gene are MDHEN and SYDVKM. V dropped 5 bases and J dropped 1 base, with 11 bases sitting between them.